This T cell receptor beta chain originates from a study of response to subunit inactivated influenza vaccine. Study conclusions and caveats: The authors offered the suggestion that each seasonal influenza vaccination recruits few new T cells.

Notes on this clonotype: Its target is not known.

MiXCR was run by TCRdb on the RT-PCR reads, yielding one entry per CDR3 protein. This repertoire shows about 800,000 distinct CDR3 sequences, less than 25% found once; its top ten account for around 9.6%. CDR3 size: 15 residues. Germline V gene lookup returns CDR1 MNHNS and CDR2 SASEGT. V dropped 11 bases and J dropped 6 bases, with 23 bases sitting between them. V usage is TRBV6-1 and J usage is TRBJ2-1; tentative D call: TRBD2 (7 bases). This sequence originates from a man aged 50 to 60 who received an inactivated influenza vaccine. The source was PBMCs from blood, collected more than 4 days after vaccination. The CDR3 coding sequence is TGTGCCGGAACTGGGGGGGCGGGAGCTCGCAATGAGCAGTTCTTC. Its protein product is CAGTGGAGARNEQFF.